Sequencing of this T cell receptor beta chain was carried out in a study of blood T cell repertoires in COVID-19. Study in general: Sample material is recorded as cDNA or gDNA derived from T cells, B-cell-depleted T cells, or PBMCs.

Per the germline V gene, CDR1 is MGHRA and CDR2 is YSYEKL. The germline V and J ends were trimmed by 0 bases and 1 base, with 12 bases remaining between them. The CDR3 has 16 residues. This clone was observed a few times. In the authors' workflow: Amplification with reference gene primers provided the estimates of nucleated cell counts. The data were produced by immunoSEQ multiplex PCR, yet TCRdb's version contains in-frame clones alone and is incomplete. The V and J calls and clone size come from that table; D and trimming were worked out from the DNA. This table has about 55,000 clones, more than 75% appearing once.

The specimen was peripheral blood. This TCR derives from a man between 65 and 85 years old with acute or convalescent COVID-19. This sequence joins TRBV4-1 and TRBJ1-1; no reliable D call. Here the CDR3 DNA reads TGCGCCAGCAGCCAAGATTCCCTCTTTCGGAACACTGAAGCTTTCTTT. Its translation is CASSQDSLFRNTEAFF.